Sequencing of this TCR beta chain was carried out in a study of cytomegalovirus exposure and HLA in healthy donors. Study-level results: Generally TCR sequences proved uncommon, though certain public TCRs appeared in numerous donors.

As concerns this clone: The antigen remains undetermined.

Germline lookup yields CDR1 LNHDA and CDR2 SQIVND (reference sequence). The CDR3 runs 16 residues. V was clipped by 5 bases and J by 1 base, with 17 bases between them. Both 60 Vbeta primers and 13 Jbeta primers went into the PCR. The assay was immunoSEQ multiplex PCR, and TCRdb's table has in-frame clones only and misses some. The data show about 200,000 clones, and the top ten clones hold about 1%. This TCR derives from a girl aged 2 to 9 in good health and CMV-seropositive. Material for sequencing was PBMCs. The chain has TRBV19 and TRBJ1-1; D ambiguous. The CDR3 region has the DNA TGTGCCAGTAGTCGAATAAAGGGAGGTTCGAACACTGAAGCTTTCTTT. Amino acid sequence: CASSRIKGGSNTEAFF.